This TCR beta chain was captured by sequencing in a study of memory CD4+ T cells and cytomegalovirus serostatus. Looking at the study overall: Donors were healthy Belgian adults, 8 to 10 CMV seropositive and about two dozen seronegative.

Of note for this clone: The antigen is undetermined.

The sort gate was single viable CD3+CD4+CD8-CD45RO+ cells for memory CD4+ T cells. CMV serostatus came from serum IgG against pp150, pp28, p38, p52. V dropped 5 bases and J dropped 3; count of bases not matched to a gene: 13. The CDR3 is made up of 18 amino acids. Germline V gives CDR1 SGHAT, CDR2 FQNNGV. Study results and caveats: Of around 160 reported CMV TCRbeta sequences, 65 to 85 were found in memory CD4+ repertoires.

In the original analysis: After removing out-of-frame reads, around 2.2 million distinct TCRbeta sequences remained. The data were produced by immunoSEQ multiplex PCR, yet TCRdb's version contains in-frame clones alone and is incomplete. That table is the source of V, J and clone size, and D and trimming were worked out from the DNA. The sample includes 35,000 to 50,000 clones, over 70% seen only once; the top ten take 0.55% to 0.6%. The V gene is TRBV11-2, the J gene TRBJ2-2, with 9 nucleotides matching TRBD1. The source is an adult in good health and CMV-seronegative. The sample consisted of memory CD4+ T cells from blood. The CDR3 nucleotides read TGTGCCAGCAGCCTCCTCGGCCTGGGACAGGGATACACCGGGGAGCTGTTTTTT. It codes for CASSLLGLGQGYTGELFF.